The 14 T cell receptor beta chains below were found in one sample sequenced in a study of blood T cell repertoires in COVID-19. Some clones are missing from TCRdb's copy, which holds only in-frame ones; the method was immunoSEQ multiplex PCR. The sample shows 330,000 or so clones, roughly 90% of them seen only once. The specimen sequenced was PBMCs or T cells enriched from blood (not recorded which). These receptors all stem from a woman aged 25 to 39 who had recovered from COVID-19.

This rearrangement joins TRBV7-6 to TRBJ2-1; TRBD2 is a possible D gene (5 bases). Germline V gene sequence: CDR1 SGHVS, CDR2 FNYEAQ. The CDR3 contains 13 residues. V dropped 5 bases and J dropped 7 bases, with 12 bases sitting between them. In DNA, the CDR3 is TGTGCCAGCAGCCCAGACGGGAAAAATGAGCAGTTCTTC. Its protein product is CASSPDGKNEQFF.

CDR3 residues: CASSYLAPTDTQYF. The CDR3 nucleotides read TGTGCCAGCAGTTATCTAGCCCCCACAGATACGCAGTATTTT. V is TRBV6-5 and J is TRBJ2-3, with D possibly matching TRBD2 (5 bases). Trimming removed 3 bases at V and 2 bases at J, with 9 bases between. Germline assignment: CDR1 MNHEY and CDR2 SVGAGI. This CDR3 is built from 14 residues.

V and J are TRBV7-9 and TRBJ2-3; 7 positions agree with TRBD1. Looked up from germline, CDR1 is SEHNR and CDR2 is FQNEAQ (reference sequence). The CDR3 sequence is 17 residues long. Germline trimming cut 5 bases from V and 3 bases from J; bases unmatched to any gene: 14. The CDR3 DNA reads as TGTGCCAGCAGCCCTCCTTTTCTGGGACAGCAGACAGATACGCAGTATTTT. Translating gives CASSPPFLGQQTDTQYF.

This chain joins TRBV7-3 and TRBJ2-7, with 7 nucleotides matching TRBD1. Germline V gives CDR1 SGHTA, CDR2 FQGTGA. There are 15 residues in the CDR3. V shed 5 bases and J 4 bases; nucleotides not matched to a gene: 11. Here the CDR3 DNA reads TGTGCCAGCAGCCTCCGACAGGGTCTGGAGTACGAGCAGTACTTC. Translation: CASSLRQGLEYEQYF.

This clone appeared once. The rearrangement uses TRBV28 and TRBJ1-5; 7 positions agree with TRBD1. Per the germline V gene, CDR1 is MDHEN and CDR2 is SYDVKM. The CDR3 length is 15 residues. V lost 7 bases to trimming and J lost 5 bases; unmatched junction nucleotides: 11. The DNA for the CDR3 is TGTGCCAGCAACCCCAGGGGCAGGGGGGATCAGCCCCAGCATTTT. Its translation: CASNPRGRGDQPQHF.

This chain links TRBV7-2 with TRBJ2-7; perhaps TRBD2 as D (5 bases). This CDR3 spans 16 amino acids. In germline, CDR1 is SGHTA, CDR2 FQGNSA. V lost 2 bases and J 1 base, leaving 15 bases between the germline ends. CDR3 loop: CASSLMGSVPSYEQYF. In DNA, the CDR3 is TGTGCCAGCAGCTTAATGGGTAGCGTGCCATCCTACGAGCAGTACTTC.

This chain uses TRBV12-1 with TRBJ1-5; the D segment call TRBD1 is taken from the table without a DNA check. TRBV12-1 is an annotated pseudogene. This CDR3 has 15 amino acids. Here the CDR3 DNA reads TGTGCCAGCAGTCCAGACGGCCGGACAGCGCAGCCCCAGCATTTT. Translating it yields CASSPDGRTAQPQHF.

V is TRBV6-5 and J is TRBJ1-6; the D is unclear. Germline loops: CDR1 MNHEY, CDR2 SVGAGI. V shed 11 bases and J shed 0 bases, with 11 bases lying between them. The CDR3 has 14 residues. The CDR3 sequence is CACLKSSYNSPLHF. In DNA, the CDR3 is TGTGCCTGTCTCAAGAGCTCCTATAATTCACCCCTCCACTTT.

CDR3 in amino acids: CASSANPTGGHGYTF. In DNA form, the CDR3 reads TGTGCCAGCAGCGCGAACCCGACAGGGGGCCATGGCTACACCTTC. The chain is built from TRBV9 and TRBJ1-2; 10 bases line up with TRBD1. The CDR3 contains 15 residues. V lost 3 bases and J lost 6; bases outside the gene matches: 8. CDR1 is SGDLS, CDR2 YYNGEE, per germline. The whole variable domain, remainder taken from reference TRBV9 and TRBJ1-2, is DSGVTQTPKHLITATGQRVTLRCSPRSGDLSVYWYQQSLDQGLQFLIQYYNGEERAKGNILERFSAQQFPDLHSELNLSSLELGDSALYFCASSANPTGGHGYTFGSGTRLTVV.

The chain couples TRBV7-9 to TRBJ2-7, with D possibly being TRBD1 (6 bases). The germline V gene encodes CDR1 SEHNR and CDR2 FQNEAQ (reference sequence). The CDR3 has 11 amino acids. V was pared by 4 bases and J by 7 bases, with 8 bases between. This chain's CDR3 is CASSSGTEQYF. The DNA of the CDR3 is TGTGCCAGCAGCTCCGGGACAGAGCAGTACTTC.

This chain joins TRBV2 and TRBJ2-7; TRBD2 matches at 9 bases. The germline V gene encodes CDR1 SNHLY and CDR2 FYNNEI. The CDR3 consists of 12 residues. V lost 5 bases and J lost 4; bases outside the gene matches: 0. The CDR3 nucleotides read TGTGCCAGCAGTCTAGCGGGGTACGAGCAGTACTTC. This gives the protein CASSLAGYEQYF.

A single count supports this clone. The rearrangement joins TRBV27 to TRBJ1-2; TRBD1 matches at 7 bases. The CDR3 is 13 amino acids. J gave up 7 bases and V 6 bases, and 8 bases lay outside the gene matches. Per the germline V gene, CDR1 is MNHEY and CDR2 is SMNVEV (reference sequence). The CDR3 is CASRPTGRSGYTF. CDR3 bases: TGTGCCAGCAGACCGACAGGGCGGTCTGGCTACACCTTC.

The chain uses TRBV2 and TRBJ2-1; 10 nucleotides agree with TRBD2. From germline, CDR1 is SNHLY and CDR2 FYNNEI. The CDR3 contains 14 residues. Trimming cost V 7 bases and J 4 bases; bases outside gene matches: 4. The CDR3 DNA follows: TGTGCCAGCAATCTAGCGGGGGCGTACAATGAGCAGTTCTTC. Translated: CASNLAGAYNEQFF.

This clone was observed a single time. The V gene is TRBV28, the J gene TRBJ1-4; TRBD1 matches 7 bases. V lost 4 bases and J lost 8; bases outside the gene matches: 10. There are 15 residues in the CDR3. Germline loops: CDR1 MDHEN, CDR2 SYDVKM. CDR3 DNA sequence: TGTGCCAGCAGTTCCGCCAACAGGGGAGGAGAAAAACTGTTTTTT. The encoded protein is CASSSANRGGEKLFF.